Listed below are T cell receptor beta chains from one sample, sequenced in a study of cytomegalovirus exposure and HLA in healthy donors. The table came from immunoSEQ multiplex PCR; TCRdb's copy has only in-frame clones and leaves some out. The sample yields around 85,000 clones, 65% to 75% seen once. Specimen: PBMCs. The receptors here all came from a man aged 60 to 75 in good health and CMV-seronegative. CDR3s include the opening cysteine and the closing phenylalanine or tryptophan. A D gene is named only where the DNA matches it firmly. Rows give clone size only sometimes, using once, few, many, or a class for an expanded clone.

clone_size j_call d_call v_call cdr3_aa cdr3_nt
NA TRBJ2-3 TRBD2 TRBV4-1 CASRRGGGGAGTDTQYF TGCGCCAGCAGGAGGGGGGGCGGGGGGGCAGGCACAGATACGCAGTATTTT
NA TRBJ1-6 NA TRBV10-3 CAISETDRSSYNSPLHF TGTGCCATCAGTGAGACCGACAGGAGCTCCTATAATTCACCCCTCCACTTT
NA TRBJ2-5 NA TRBV9 CASSLQTGMGETQYF TGTGCCAGCAGCCTACAGACAGGTATGGGAGAGACCCAGTACTTC
NA TRBJ2-5 TRBD2 TRBV5-1 CASSLVLSGGAQETQYF TGCGCCAGCAGCTTGGTTCTCAGCGGGGGAGCCCAAGAGACCCAGTACTTC
NA TRBJ2-5 TRBD2 TRBV5-5 CATKPGGGGVQETQYF TGTGCCACCAAACCCGGTGGCGGGGGGGTCCAAGAGACCCAGTACTTC
NA TRBJ1-2 NA TRBV4-2 CASSQEIWATETGLYGYTF TGTGCCAGCAGCCAGGAAATATGGGCCACCGAGACAGGCCTCTATGGCTACACCTTC
NA TRBJ1-6 NA TRBV18 CASSPITGMESSYNSPLHF TGTGCCAGCTCACCAATTACAGGGATGGAGAGCTCCTATAATTCACCCCTCCACTTT
NA TRBJ1-1 TRBD1 TRBV30 CAWRNRGRKTEAFF TGTGCCTGGAGGAACAGGGGGCGGAAGACTGAAGCTTTCTTT
few TRBJ2-7 NA TRBV5-1 CASWDSSFAEQYF TGCGCCAGCTGGGACTCATCCTTCGCCGAGCAGTACTTC
NA TRBJ1-1 TRBD1 TRBV4-2 CASSQGAGGAYTEAFF TGTGCCAGCAGCCAAGGTGCAGGGGGCGCCTACACTGAAGCTTTCTTT
few TRBJ2-7 NA TRBV6-5 CASSYWSAPGGGEQYF TGTGCCAGCAGTTATTGGTCGGCCCCTGGGGGAGGCGAGCAGTACTTC
few TRBJ2-5 TRBD2 TRBV6-5 CASTSGGETETQYF TGTGCCAGCACCTCGGGAGGGGAAACCGAGACCCAGTACTTC
NA TRBJ2-5 TRBD1 TRBV7-6 CASSLGQGAETQYF TGTGCCAGCAGCTTAGGACAGGGCGCAGAGACCCAGTACTTC
few TRBJ2-6 NA TRBV5-4 CASSLPGRGANVLTF TGTGCCAGCAGCTTGCCAGGGCGGGGGGCCAACGTCCTGACTTTC
NA TRBJ2-3 TRBD2 TRBV27 CASSPLSGGADTQYF TGTGCCAGCAGTCCCCTCAGCGGGGGGGCAGATACGCAGTATTTT
few TRBJ1-1 TRBD1 TRBV19 CASDWDRRAFF TGTGCCTCTGACTGGGACAGGAGAGCTTTCTTT
NA TRBJ2-3 TRBD1 TRBV2 CASTPGQPGDTQYF TGTGCCAGCACCCCGGGACAGCCAGGGGATACGCAGTATTTT
NA TRBJ2-2 NA TRBV7-7 CASSPSRGATGELFF TGTGCTAGCAGCCCCTCTCGGGGGGCCACCGGGGAGCTGTTTTTT
NA TRBJ2-1 TRBD2 TRBV9 CASSPRTSGYNEQFF TGTGCCAGCAGCCCGCGGACTAGCGGGTACAATGAGCAGTTCTTC
once TRBJ2-7 TRBD2 TRBV2 CASSPRAGGMYEQYF TGTGCCAGCAGCCCACGGGCGGGGGGAATGTACGAGCAGTACTTC
NA TRBJ2-7 TRBD2 TRBV7-9 CSSSPWTSGGGSEQYF TGTTCCAGCAGCCCTTGGACTAGCGGGGGGGGATCCGAGCAGTACTTC
NA TRBJ2-4 NA TRBV7-9 CSSSISGTLRNIQYF TGTTCCAGCAGCATAAGCGGGACACTACGAAACATTCAGTACTTC
NA TRBJ2-3 TRBD2 TRBV7-9 CASSSPGTSDDTQYF TGTGCCAGCAGCTCACCCGGGACTAGCGACGATACGCAGTATTTT
once TRBJ2-3 TRBD2 TRBV7-8 CASSLESGGLIKDTQYF TGTGCCAGCAGCTTAGAGAGCGGGGGGTTAATTAAAGATACGCAGTATTTT
NA TRBJ1-1 NA TRBV7-3 CASSRVANTEAFF TGTGCCAGCAGCCGTGTGGCAAACACTGAAGCTTTCTTT
NA TRBJ2-5 TRBD1 TRBV4-1 CASSQDAGTGPLLQETQYF TGCGCCAGCAGCCAAGATGCCGGGACAGGGCCCCTTCTCCAAGAGACCCAGTACTTC
NA TRBJ1-1 TRBD1 TRBV27 CASSFYRMDRKAFF TGTGCCAGCAGTTTTTACCGTATGGACAGGAAAGCTTTCTTT
NA TRBJ2-5 TRBD1 TRBV29-1 CSAWGQGVRETQYF TGCAGCGCTTGGGGACAGGGGGTTAGGGAGACCCAGTACTTC
once TRBJ2-3 TRBD2 TRBV25-1 CASRRSGGAYRGDTQYF TGTGCCAGCCGCCGTAGCGGGGGGGCGTATCGAGGAGATACGCAGTATTTT
few TRBJ2-5 NA TRBV27 CASSLAPQETQYF TGTGCCAGCAGTCTGGCCCCCCAAGAGACCCAGTACTTC
NA TRBJ2-2 TRBD2 TRBV5-1 CASKPIAGGPGTNTGELFF TGCGCCAGCAAACCCATAGCGGGGGGGCCTGGAACGAACACCGGGGAGCTGTTTTTT
NA TRBJ2-2 NA TRBV4-2 CASSQRNRQRGGELFF TGTGCCAGCAGCCAAAGGAACCGACAACGGGGCGGGGAGCTGTTTTTT
few TRBJ1-5 TRBD1 TRBV6-5 CASSEGARNQPQHF TGTGCCAGCAGCGAGGGGGCTAGGAATCAGCCCCAGCATTTT
NA TRBJ1-4 NA TRBV5-5 CASSSADREAEKLFF TGTGCCAGCAGCTCCGCGGACCGGGAGGCTGAAAAACTGTTTTTT
few TRBJ1-2 NA TRBV7-9 CASSLEGSGGYTF TGTGCCAGCAGCTTAGAGGGTTCGGGAGGCTACACCTTC
NA TRBJ2-3 TRBD2 TRBV19 CASSMAAGEVDTQYF TGTGCCAGTAGTATGGCAGCGGGGGAGGTAGATACGCAGTATTTT
NA TRBJ1-2 NA TRBV5-6 CASSFLEGINYGYTF TGTGCCAGCAGCTTTCTGGAGGGTATTAACTATGGCTACACCTTC
few TRBJ2-1 TRBD1 TRBV7-9 CASSLVQRQGMQQFF TGTGCCAGCAGCTTAGTCCAGAGACAGGGAATGCAGCAGTTCTTC
NA TRBJ1-6 NA TRBV18 CASSPGDRTNNSPLHF TGTGCCAGCTCACCAGGAGACAGGACGAATAATTCACCCCTCCACTTT
NA TRBJ1-5 TRBD1 TRBV19 CASSKQQGASNQPQHF TGTGCCAGTAGCAAACAACAGGGGGCGAGCAATCAGCCCCAGCATTTT
NA TRBJ1-1 TRBD1 TRBV7-3 CASSWDRSGTEAFF TGTGCCAGCAGCTGGGACAGGTCGGGGACTGAAGCTTTCTTT
NA TRBJ1-1 TRBD1 TRBV11-2 CASSSRQGPDTEAFF TGTGCCAGCAGCTCCCGACAGGGTCCGGACACTGAAGCTTTCTTT
NA TRBJ2-7 NA TRBV15 CATSRDDGWYF TGTGCCACCAGCAGAGATGACGGGTGGTACTTC
NA TRBJ1-1 TRBD1 TRBV10-2 CASWETGPRTEAFF TGCGCCAGCTGGGAGACAGGGCCTCGAACTGAAGCTTTCTTT
NA TRBJ2-3 NA TRBV13 CASSSLNRYPLDTQYF TGTGCCAGCAGCTCTCTTAACAGGTACCCGCTGGATACGCAGTATTTT
NA TRBJ1-2 NA TRBV6-6 CASSYEPQGYGYTF TGTGCCAGCAGTTACGAACCGCAGGGATATGGCTACACCTTC
NA TRBJ1-2 NA TRBV11-2 CASSSVHQDGLIYGYTF TGTGCCAGCAGCTCCGTGCACCAGGACGGACTAATCTATGGCTACACCTTC
NA TRBJ2-7 TRBD1 TRBV18 CASSHIDRAGEQYF TGTGCCAGCTCTCACATCGACAGGGCTGGCGAGCAGTACTTC
NA TRBJ1-2 NA TRBV6-1 CASSHADRTSKGYTF TGTGCCAGCAGTCATGCTGACAGAACCTCTAAAGGCTACACCTTC
few TRBJ1-2 NA TRBV6-5 CASSRSAGGGYTF TGTGCCAGCAGCCGGTCGGCGGGTGGGGGCTACACCTTC
NA TRBJ2-1 NA TRBV6-1 CASNPTADNEQFF TGTGCCAGCAACCCAACAGCCGACAATGAGCAGTTCTTC
few TRBJ2-1 TRBD1 TRBV12-5 CASGFNGFRGQGVGEISQFF TGTGCTAGTGGTTTCAATGGGTTCAGGGGACAGGGGGTCGGTGAAATTTCGCAGTTCTTC
NA TRBJ1-5 NA TRBV6-5 CASSYGSGQGPQHF TGTGCCAGCAGTTACGGCTCAGGACAAGGGCCCCAGCATTTT
once TRBJ1-2 NA TRBV4-2 CASGQDRTNYGYTF TGTGCCAGCGGGCAGGACAGAACTAACTATGGCTACACCTTC
many TRBJ1-5 NA TRBV4-1 CASSQDQGPNQPQHF TGCGCCAGCAGCCAAGATCAGGGCCCCAATCAGCCCCAGCATTTT
NA TRBJ2-2 NA TRBV6-4 CASTPVAGFLTGELFF TGTGCCAGCACCCCCGTCGCCGGTTTCCTAACCGGGGAGCTGTTTTTT
NA TRBJ2-2 NA TRBV9 CASSPHTGELFF TGTGCCAGCAGCCCTCACACCGGGGAGCTGTTTTTT